These 18 T cell receptor beta chains came from one sample sequenced in a study of metastatic and nonmetastatic thyroid tumors. TCRdb re-analyzed the PCR reads through MiXCR. The repertoire holds tens of thousands of clones, with 40% to 55% as singletons. There were no patients who had received any treatment before thyroid surgery. Sequencing used tumor tissue. The origin of the receptors is a male donor with papillary thyroid cancer or a benign thyroid nodule (not recorded which). Some clones in this sample may be carry-over from other donors' samples.

The chain links TRBV11-2 to TRBJ1-2, with TRBD1 matching 9 bases. Germline CDR1 is SGHAT and CDR2 is FQNNGV. The CDR3 covers 12 residues. V lost 6 bases, J lost 6 bases, and 2 bases stayed unmatched. DNA of the CDR3: TGTGCCAGCAGTACAGGGGGCCATGGCTACACCTTC. Protein: CASSTGGHGYTF.

V gene TRBV19 combines with J gene TRBJ1-4; 8 positions agree with TRBD1. J gave up 3 bases and V 9 bases, and 12 bases lay outside the gene matches. The germline gives CDR1 LNHDA, CDR2 SQIVND (reference sequence). This CDR3 spans 16 amino acids. The CDR3 DNA reads TGTGCCAGCCGCCCTTCGGAGACAGGGGCTAATGAAAAACTGTTTTTT. Protein product: CASRPSETGANEKLFF.

In regard to this clone: A read error may be the cause here, since a much bigger clone is one base away. This chain links TRBV6-1 with TRBJ2-7; 10 nucleotides align to TRBD1. CDR3 length equals 15 residues. CDR1 is MNHNS, CDR2 SASEGT, per germline. The CDR3 region is CTSTPRQGARDEQYF. The CDR3 DNA reads as TGTACCAGCACACCTAGACAGGGGGCTCGGGACGAGCAGTACTTC.

The chain recombines TRBV5-8 with TRBJ2-7; D call uncertain. Trimming removed 0 bases at V and 0 bases at J, with 13 bases between. There are 16 residues in the CDR3. Per germline, CDR1 SGHTS and CDR2 YDEGEE. CDR3 loop: CASSLVGLTISYEQYF. The CDR3 DNA sequence: TGTGCCAGCAGCTTGGTTGGCTTGACAATCTCCTACGAGCAGTACTTC.

This clone occurred a few times. The chain links TRBV10-1 to TRBJ2-2; D may match TRBD1 or TRBD2 (6 bases each). Trimming removed 6 bases from V and 4 bases from J, with 21 bases in between. CDR1 and CDR2 from the germline V gene are WNHNN and SYGVQD (reference sequence). CDR3 length equals 17 residues. CDR3 nucleotide sequence: TGCGCCAGCAGACCCGCAAGAGGGGGGTCCTCCACCGGGGAGCTGTTTTTT. It encodes CASRPARGGSSTGELFF.

The V and J genes are TRBV30 and TRBJ2-7; 8 positions match TRBD1. Germline CDR1 and CDR2: GTSNPN and SVGIG (reference sequence). The CDR3 is 14 amino acids. The J segment lost 5 bases and the V segment lost 5 bases, leaving 11 bases of the junction unmatched. CDR3: CAWGLDRGSHEQYF. DNA for the CDR3: TGTGCCTGGGGGCTCGACAGGGGATCCCACGAGCAGTACTTC.

V is TRBV6-1 and J is TRBJ1-2, with D possibly matching TRBD1 (6 bases). Germline CDR1 reads MNHNS; CDR2 reads SASEGT. V was shortened by 8 bases and J by 0 bases, with 16 bases between the two germline ends. This CDR3 has 15 residues. DNA for the CDR3: TGTGCCAGCCAATCCGGACAGTATACTAACTATGGCTACACCTTC. It encodes CASQSGQYTNYGYTF.

Details on this clone: This may arise from a read error, as a much more abundant clone is one base away. The genes are TRBV30 and TRBJ2-7, with 7 bases matching TRBD1. Germline CDR1 GTSNPN, CDR2 SVGIG (reference sequence). The CDR3 loop spans 17 amino acids. CDR3 sequence: CVWSAPGQAEFSYEQYF. The CDR3 coding sequence is TGTGTCTGGAGCGCCCCTGGACAGGCGGAATTTTCATACGAGCAGTACTTC.

The chain employs TRBV4-1 and TRBJ1-2; 10 bases fit TRBD1. Per germline, CDR1 MGHRA and CDR2 YSYEKL. The V segment lost 4 bases and the J segment 8 bases; nucleotides outside the gene matches: 10. This CDR3 is 15 amino acids long. Written as DNA, the CDR3 is TGCGCCAGCAGCCGGAAGACAGGGGGCAGTGGGGGCTACACCTTC. Encoded protein: CASSRKTGGSGGYTF.

The chain has TRBV11-1 and TRBJ2-3, with TRBD2 matching over 7 bases. Germline V gene sequence: CDR1 SGHAT, CDR2 FQDESV (reference sequence). The CDR3 loop spans 16 amino acids. After removal of 5 bases from V and 2 bases from J, the junction contained 10 bases not matched to a gene. CDR3 sequence: CASSPRDYILTDTQYF. The CDR3 DNA follows: TGTGCCAGCAGCCCGCGGGACTACATACTCACAGATACGCAGTATTTT.

V usage is TRBV4-2 and J usage is TRBJ2-5; the match to TRBD2 covers 12 bases. The end of the DNA is better explained by TRBJ2-1, so the J call may be wrong. Germline CDR1 reads LGHNA; CDR2 reads YNFKEQ. The CDR3 sequence is 16 residues long. CDR3 in DNA: TGTGCCAGCAGCCAGGCTTTGACTAGCGGGAGTATGGAGCAGTTCTTC. It codes for CASSQALTSGSMEQFF.

This clone is labeled medium-sized (0.01 to 0.1%). The genes are TRBV27 and TRBJ1-4; the D gene is possibly TRBD1 (5 bases). The CDR3 is made up of 16 amino acids. Trimming took off 6 bases at V and 0 bases at J, with 14 bases between the two ends. Looked up from germline, CDR1 is MNHEY and CDR2 is SMNVEV (reference sequence). The CDR3 sequence: CASRQTPGSTNEKLFF. The CDR3 region has the DNA TGTGCCAGCAGACAAACTCCAGGGTCAACTAATGAAAAACTGTTTTTT.

CDR3 DNA sequence: TGTGCCTGGAGGACGGGGGGGGAGACCCAGTACTTC. It encodes CAWRTGGETQYF. The J gene is TRBJ2-5, the V gene TRBV30; 8 bases fit TRBD2. The germline gives CDR1 GTSNPN, CDR2 SVGIG (reference sequence). The trim removed 3 bases at V and 5 bases at J, leaving 2 bases unmatched. The CDR3 sequence is 12 residues long.

The rearrangement uses TRBV9 and TRBJ1-3; 8 bases align to TRBD1. J gave up 2 bases and V 4 bases, and 8 bases lay outside the gene matches. Germline assignment: CDR1 SGDLS and CDR2 YYNGEE. The CDR3 loop spans 16 amino acids. The CDR3 is CASSPRTGWTGNTIYF. DNA for the CDR3: TGTGCCAGCAGCCCGAGGACAGGGTGGACTGGAAACACCATATATTTT.

The J gene is TRBJ2-2, the V gene TRBV11-2; the D is unclear. The V gene's germline CDR1 is SGHAT and CDR2 FQNNGV. This CDR3 spans 16 amino acids. V lost 4 bases to trimming and J lost 4 bases, with 16 bases between them. CDR3 DNA sequence: TGTGCCAGCAGCTCGGTTAGGAATTGGGGCACCGGGGAGCTGTTTTTT. Amino acids: CASSSVRNWGTGELFF. The full variable domain, completed using reference TRBV11-2 and TRBJ2-2, is EAGVAQSPRYKIIEKRQSVAFWCNPISGHATLYWYQQILGQGPKLLIQFQNNGVVDDSQLPKDRFSAERLKGVDSTLKIQPAKLEDSAVYLCASSSVRNWGTGELFFGEGSRLTVL.

This clone came up a few times. This sequence joins TRBV6-1 and TRBJ1-2; D is possibly TRBD1 (6 bases). The CDR3 length is 13 residues. Trimming took off 3 bases at V and 5 bases at J, with 10 bases between the two ends. The germline V gene has CDR1 MNHNS and CDR2 SASEGT. CDR3: CASSDGQIYGYTF. DNA of the CDR3: TGTGCCAGCAGTGACGGACAGATTTATGGCTACACCTTC.

The rearrangement links TRBV5-6 to TRBJ2-2; TRBD2 agrees at 9 bases. This CDR3 is 16 amino acids long. Trimming cost V 4 bases and J 7 bases; bases outside gene matches: 11. Germline V gives CDR1 SGHDT, CDR2 YYEEEE. The CDR3 spells CASSPPALAGVGELFF. The CDR3 DNA reads as TGTGCCAGCAGCCCACCGGCACTAGCGGGCGTCGGGGAGCTGTTTTTT.

In its sample, this clone was seen once. The rearrangement uses TRBV18 and TRBJ2-7; 7 bases are a match to TRBD2. In germline, CDR1 is KGHSH, CDR2 LQKENI. V lost 2 bases to trimming and J lost 3 bases; unmatched junction nucleotides: 7. The CDR3 contains 15 residues. CDR3 sequence reads: CASSPGRGRIYEQYF. The CDR3, as DNA: TGTGCCAGCTCACCAGGGAGGGGACGGATCTACGAGCAGTACTTC.